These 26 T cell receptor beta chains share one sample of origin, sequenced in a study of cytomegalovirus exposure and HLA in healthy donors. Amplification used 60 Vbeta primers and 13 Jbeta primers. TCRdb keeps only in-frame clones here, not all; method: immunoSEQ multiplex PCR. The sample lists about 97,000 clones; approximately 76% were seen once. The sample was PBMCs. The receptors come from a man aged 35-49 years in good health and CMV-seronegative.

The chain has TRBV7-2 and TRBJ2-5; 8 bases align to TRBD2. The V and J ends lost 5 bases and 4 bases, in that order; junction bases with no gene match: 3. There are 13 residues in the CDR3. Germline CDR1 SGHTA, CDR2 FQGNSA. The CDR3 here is CASSRSGGETQYF. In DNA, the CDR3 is TGTGCCAGCAGCCGGAGCGGGGGAGAGACCCAGTACTTC.

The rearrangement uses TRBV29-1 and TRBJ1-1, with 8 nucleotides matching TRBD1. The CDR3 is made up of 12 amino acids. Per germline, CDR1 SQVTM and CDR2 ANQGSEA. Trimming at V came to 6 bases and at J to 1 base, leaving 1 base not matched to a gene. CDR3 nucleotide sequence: TGCAGCGTCCAGGGGGCGAACACTGAAGCTTTCTTT. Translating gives CSVQGANTEAFF. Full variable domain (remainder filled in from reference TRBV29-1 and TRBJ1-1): SAVISQKPSRDICQRGTSLTIQCQVDSQVTMMFWYRQQPGQSLTLIATANQGSEATYESGFVIDKFPISRPNLTFSTLTVSNMSPEDSSIYLCSVQGANTEAFFGQGTRLTVV.

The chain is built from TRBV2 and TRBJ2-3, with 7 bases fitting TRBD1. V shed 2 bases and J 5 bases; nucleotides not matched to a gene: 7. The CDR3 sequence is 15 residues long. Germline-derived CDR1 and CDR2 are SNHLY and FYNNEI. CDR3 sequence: CASSERRGSGDTQYF. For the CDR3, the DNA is TGTGCCAGCAGTGAACGCAGGGGGTCCGGAGATACGCAGTATTTT.

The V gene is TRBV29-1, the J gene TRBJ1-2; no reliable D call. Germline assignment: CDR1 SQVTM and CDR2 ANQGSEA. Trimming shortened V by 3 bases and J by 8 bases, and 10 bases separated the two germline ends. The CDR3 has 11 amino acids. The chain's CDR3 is CSVEVAQGYTF. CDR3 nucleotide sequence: TGCAGCGTTGAGGTGGCCCAGGGCTACACCTTC.

The CDR3 region has the DNA TGTGCCAGCAGATATTATGAAAAACTGTTTTTT. It codes for CASRYYEKLFF. The V and J genes are TRBV2 and TRBJ1-4; D is uncertain. The V and J ends lost 6 bases and 6 bases respectively, with 5 bases between them. The germline V gene has CDR1 SNHLY and CDR2 FYNNEI. The CDR3 is 11 amino acids.

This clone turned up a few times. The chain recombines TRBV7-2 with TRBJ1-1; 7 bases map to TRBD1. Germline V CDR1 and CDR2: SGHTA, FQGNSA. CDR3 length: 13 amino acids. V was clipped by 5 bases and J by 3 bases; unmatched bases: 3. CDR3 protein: CASSLDRDTEAFF. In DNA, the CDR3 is TGTGCCAGCAGCCTAGACAGGGACACTGAAGCTTTCTTT.

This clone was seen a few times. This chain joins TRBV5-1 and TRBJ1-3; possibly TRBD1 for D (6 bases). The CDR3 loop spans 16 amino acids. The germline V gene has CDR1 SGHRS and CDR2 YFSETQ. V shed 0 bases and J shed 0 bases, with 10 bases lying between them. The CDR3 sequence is CASSLGYRASGNTIYF. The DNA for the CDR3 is TGCGCCAGCAGCTTGGGGTACAGGGCCTCTGGAAACACCATATATTTT.

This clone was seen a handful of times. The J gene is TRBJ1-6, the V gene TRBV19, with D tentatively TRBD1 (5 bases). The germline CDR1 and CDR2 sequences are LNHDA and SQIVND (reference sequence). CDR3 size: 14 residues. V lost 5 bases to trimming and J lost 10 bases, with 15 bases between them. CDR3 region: CASSQAGGMSPLHF. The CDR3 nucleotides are TGTGCCAGTAGTCAGGCGGGGGGGATGTCACCCCTCCACTTT.

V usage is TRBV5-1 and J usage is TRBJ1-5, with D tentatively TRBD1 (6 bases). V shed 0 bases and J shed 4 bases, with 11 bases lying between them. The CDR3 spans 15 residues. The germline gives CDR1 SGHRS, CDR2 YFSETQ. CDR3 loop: CASSLGDTVNQPQHF. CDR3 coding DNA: TGCGCCAGCAGCTTGGGGGACACCGTTAATCAGCCCCAGCATTTT.

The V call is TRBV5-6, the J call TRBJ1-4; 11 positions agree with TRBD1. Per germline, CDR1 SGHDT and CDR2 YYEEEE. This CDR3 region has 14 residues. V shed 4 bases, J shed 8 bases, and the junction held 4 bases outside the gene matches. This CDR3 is CASSLGQGDEKLFF. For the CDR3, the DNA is TGTGCCAGCAGCCTGGGACAGGGGGACGAAAAACTGTTTTTT.

Written as DNA, the CDR3 is TGTGCCAGCCAGAGGGGCACAGATACGCAGTATTTT. Protein: CASQRGTDTQYF. The rearrangement joins TRBV2 to TRBJ2-3; possibly TRBD2 for D (5 bases). V dropped 8 bases and J dropped 1 base, with 7 bases sitting between them. This CDR3 is built from 12 residues. Germline V CDR1 and CDR2: SNHLY, FYNNEI.

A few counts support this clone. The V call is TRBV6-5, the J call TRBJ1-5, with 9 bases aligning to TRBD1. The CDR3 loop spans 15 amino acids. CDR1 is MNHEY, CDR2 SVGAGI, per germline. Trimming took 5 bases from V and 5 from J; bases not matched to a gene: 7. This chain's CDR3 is CASSGRTGEDQPQHF. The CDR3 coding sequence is TGTGCCAGCAGTGGACGGACAGGGGAGGATCAGCCCCAGCATTTT.

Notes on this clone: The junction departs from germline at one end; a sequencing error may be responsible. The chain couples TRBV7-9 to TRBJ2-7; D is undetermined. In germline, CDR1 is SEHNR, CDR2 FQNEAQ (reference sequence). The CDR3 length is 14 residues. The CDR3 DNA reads TGTTCCAGCAGCTTAGGGTCGAGCACCCACGAGCAGTACTTC. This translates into CSSSLGSSTHEQYF.

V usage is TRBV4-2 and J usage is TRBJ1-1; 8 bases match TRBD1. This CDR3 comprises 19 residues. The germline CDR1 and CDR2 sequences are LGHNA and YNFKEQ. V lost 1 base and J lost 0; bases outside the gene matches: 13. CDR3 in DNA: TGTGCCAGCAGCCAAGCCAGTAGGGGACAGGCGAATTTGAACACTGAAGCTTTCTTT. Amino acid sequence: CASSQASRGQANLNTEAFF.

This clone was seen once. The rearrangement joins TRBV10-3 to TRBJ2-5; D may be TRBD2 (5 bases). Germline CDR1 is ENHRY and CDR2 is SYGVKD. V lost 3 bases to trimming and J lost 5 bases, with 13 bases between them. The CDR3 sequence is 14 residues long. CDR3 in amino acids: CAISDWTSGETQYF. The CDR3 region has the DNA TGTGCCATCAGTGACTGGACCTCGGGGGAGACCCAGTACTTC.

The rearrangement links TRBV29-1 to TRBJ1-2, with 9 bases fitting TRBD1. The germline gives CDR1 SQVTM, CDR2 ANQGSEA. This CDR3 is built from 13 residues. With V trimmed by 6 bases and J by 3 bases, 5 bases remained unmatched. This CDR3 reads CSVGQGPDYGYTF. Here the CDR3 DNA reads TGCAGCGTCGGACAGGGGCCAGACTATGGCTACACCTTC.

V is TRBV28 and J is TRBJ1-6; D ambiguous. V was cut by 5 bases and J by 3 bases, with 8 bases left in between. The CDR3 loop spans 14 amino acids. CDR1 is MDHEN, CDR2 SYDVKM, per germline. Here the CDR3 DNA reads TGTGCCAGCAGTCCCGCGGTCTATAATTCACCCCTCCACTTT. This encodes CASSPAVYNSPLHF.

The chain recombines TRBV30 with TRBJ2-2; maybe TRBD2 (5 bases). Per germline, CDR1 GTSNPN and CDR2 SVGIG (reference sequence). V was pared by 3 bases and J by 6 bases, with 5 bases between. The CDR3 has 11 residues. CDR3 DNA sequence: TGTGCCTGGAGGAGGGCCGGGGAGCTGTTTTTT. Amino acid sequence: CAWRRAGELFF.

The CDR3 DNA is TGCGCCAGCAGCCTACCCGGCGGGGGAGGAGGCAATCAGCCCCAGCATTTT. Translating it yields CASSLPGGGGGNQPQHF. The genes are TRBV4-1 and TRBJ1-5, with D perhaps matching TRBD1 (5 bases). This CDR3 has 17 residues. V lost 4 bases to trimming and J lost 2 bases, with 18 bases between them. Germline values: CDR1 MGHRA, CDR2 YSYEKL.

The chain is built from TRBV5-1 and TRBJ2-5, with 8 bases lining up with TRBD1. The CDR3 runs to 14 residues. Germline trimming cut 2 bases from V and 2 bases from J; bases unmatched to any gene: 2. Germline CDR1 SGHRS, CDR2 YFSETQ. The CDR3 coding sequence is TGCGCCAGCAGCTTAACAGGGGGTCAAGAGACCCAGTACTTC. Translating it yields CASSLTGGQETQYF.

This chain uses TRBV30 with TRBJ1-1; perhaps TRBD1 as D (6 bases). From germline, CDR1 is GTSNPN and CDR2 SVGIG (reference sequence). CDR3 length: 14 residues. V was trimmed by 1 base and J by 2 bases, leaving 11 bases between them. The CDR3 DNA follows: TGTGCCTGGAGTGGACAGGTGGGCAACACTGAAGCTTTCTTT. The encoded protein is CAWSGQVGNTEAFF. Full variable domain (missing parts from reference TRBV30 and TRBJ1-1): SQTIHQWPATLVQPVGSPLSLECTVEGTSNPNLYWYRQAAGRGLQLLFYSVGIGQISSEVPQNLSASRPQDRQFILSSKKLLLSDSGFYLCAWSGQVGNTEAFFGQGTRLTVV.

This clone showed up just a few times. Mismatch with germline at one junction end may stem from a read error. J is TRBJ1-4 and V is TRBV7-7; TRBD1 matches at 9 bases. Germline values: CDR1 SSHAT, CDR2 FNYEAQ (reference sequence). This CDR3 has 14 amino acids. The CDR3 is CASREGQGNEKLFF. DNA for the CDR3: TGTGCTAGCAGGGAGGGACAGGGTAATGAAAAACTGTTTTTT.

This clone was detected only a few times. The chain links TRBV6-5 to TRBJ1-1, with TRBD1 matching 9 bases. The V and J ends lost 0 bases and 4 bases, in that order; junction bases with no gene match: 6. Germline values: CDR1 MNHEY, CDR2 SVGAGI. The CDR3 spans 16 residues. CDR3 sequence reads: CASSYSAGTGLTEAFF. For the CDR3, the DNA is TGTGCCAGCAGTTACTCCGCCGGGACAGGGCTCACTGAAGCTTTCTTT.

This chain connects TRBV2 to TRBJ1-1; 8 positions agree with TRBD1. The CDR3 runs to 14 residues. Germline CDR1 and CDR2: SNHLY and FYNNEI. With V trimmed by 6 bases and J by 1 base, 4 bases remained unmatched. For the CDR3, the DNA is TGTGCCAGCAGCGTCGGACAGGGGAACACTGAAGCTTTCTTT. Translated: CASSVGQGNTEAFF. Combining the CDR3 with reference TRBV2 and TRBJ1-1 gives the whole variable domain EPEVTQTPSHQVTQMGQEVILRCVPISNHLYFYWYRQILGQKVEFLVSFYNNEISEKSEIFDDQFSVERPDGSNFTLKIRSTKLEDSAMYFCASSVGQGNTEAFFGQGTRLTVV.

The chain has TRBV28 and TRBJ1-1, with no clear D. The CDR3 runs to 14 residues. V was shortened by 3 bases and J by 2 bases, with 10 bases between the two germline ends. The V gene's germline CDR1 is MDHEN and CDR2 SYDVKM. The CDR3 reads CASSFERFNTEAFF. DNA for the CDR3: TGTGCCAGCAGTTTCGAGAGGTTTAACACTGAAGCTTTCTTT.

CDR3 sequence reads: CASSVLAGRDTQYF. The CDR3 DNA is TGTGCCAGCAGCGTACTAGCGGGGAGAGATACGCAGTATTTT. The gene calls are TRBV9 and TRBJ2-3, with TRBD2 matching over 9 bases. Germline CDR1 is SGDLS and CDR2 is YYNGEE. This CDR3 contains 14 residues. V shed 1 base, J shed 5 bases, and the junction held 2 bases outside the gene matches.